This is a list of T cell receptor beta chains from one sample in a study of response to subunit inactivated influenza vaccine. TCRdb passed the RT-PCR reads through MiXCR, listing each CDR3 protein once. The sample lists under 800,000 distinct CDR3 sequences; 11% to 15% were seen once. Source: PBMCs from blood, taken around 15 days before vaccination. These TCRs come from a man between 45 and 60 years old who received an inactivated influenza vaccine. The CDR3 runs from the conserved cysteine through the conserved F or W. Fields, in order: J gene, V gene, clone size, D gene, CDR3 DNA, CDR3 protein. D genes are given only for firm matches. For some rows the clone size is stated as once, few or many, or as a class when expanded; others skip it.

TRBJ2-7 TRBV27 few TRBD2 TGTGCCAGCAGGCTGGGACTAGCGGGTTCCTACGAGCAGTACTTC CASRLGLAGSYEQYF
TRBJ1-5 TRBV2 few - TGTGCCAGCAGTGAAGTGGCCGGTGGCAATCAGCCCCAGCATTTT CASSEVAGGNQPQHF
TRBJ2-5 TRBV18 once - TGTGCCAGCTCGCGCGGTTTAAACCACGAGACCCAGTACTTC CASSRGLNHETQYF
TRBJ2-5 TRBV11-2 - TRBD2 TGTGCCAGCAGCCCCCCGGGGGGGATGGAGACCCAGTACTTC CASSPPGGMETQYF
TRBJ2-4 TRBV2 - TRBD2 TGTGCCAGCAGTGAAACGACTAGCGAAGTACTAGCCAAAAACATTCAGTACTTC CASSETTSEVLAKNIQYF
TRBJ2-4 TRBV7-8 few - TGTGCCAGCAGCTTAGGCCGGGACGGGCTAATAGCCAAAAACATTCAGTACTTC CASSLGRDGLIAKNIQYF
TRBJ2-1 TRBV5-1 few - TGCGCCAGCCGGACAGACTCCTACAATGAGCAGTTCTTC CASRTDSYNEQFF
TRBJ2-5 TRBV12-3/TRBV12-4 few - TGTGCCAGCAGGGCGACAGAGACCCAGTACTTC CASRATETQYF
TRBJ2-1 TRBV11-1 few TRBD2 TGTGCCAGCAGCCCCCTCGGAGGGGCTACTAGCGGACCTTACAATGAGCAGTTCTTC CASSPLGGATSGPYNEQFF
TRBJ2-3 TRBV7-3 - TRBD2 TGTGCCAGCAGCTTATCTGGGACTAGCGGCACAGATACGCAGTATTTT CASSLSGTSGTDTQYF
TRBJ2-1 TRBV15 - TRBD2 TGTGCCACCAGCAGGGACCGACTAGCGGGACTCTACAATGAGCAGTTCTTC CATSRDRLAGLYNEQFF
TRBJ2-3 TRBV7-2 - - TGTGCCAGCAGCCGGACCAGAACTAGCACAGATACGCAGTATTTT CASSRTRTSTDTQYF
TRBJ2-7 TRBV3-1 few - TGTGCCAGCAGCCAAGGCACAGGAGCACCCTCCTACGAGCAGTACTTC CASSQGTGAPSYEQYF
TRBJ2-5 TRBV18 few - TGTGCCAGCTCAGCACTAGGACAAGTCCAAGAGACCCAGTACTTC CASSALGQVQETQYF
TRBJ2-3 TRBV7-9 - TRBD1 TGTGCCAGCAGCTTACCGACAGGGGGCATTACATATACGCAGTATTTT CASSLPTGGITYTQYF